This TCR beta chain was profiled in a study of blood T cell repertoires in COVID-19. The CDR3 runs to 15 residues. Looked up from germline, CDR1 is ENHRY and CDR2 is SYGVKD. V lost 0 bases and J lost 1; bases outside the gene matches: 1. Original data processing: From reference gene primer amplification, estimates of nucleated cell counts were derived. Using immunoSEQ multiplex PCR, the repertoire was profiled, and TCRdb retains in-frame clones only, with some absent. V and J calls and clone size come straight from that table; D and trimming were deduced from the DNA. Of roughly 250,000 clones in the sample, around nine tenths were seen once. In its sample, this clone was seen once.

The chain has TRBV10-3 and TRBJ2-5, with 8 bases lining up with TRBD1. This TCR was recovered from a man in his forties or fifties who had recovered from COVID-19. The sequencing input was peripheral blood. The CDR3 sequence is CAISESGTGQETQYF. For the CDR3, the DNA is TGTGCCATCAGTGAGTCTGGGACAGGCCAAGAGACCCAGTACTTC.